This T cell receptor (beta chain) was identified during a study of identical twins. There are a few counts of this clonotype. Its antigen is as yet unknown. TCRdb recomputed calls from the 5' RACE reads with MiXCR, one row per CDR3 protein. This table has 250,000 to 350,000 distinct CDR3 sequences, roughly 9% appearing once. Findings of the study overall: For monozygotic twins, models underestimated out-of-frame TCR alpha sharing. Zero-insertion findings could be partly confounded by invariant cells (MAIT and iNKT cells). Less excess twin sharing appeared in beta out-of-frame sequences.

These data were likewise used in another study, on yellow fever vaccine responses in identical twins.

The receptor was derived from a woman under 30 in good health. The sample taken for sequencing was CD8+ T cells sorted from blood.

CDR3 sequence: CASTTRGTGTYEQYF. The CDR3 coding sequence is TGTGCCAGCACAACCCGGGGGACAGGGACCTACGAGCAGTACTTC. The V and J genes are TRBV27 and TRBJ2-7, with TRBD1 matching 9 bases. V lost 7 bases to trimming and J lost 2 bases; unmatched junction nucleotides: 9. The CDR3 consists of 15 residues. Germline V lookup: CDR1 MNHEY, CDR2 SMNVEV (reference sequence).